This T cell receptor (beta chain) was identified during a study of CD8 T cells in Susac syndrome. Germline CDR1 is SGHRS and CDR2 is YFSETQ. With 3 bases clipped from V and 0 bases from J, the junction kept 13 bases outside the gene matches. The CDR3 is 20 residues long. TCR beta sequences were obtained from blood CD8+ and CD4+ T cells. The patients serving as multiple sclerosis controls were treatment-naive. They had stable or active relapsing-remitting disease and fulfilled revised McDonald criteria. When the RNA was reverse transcribed, random hexamers were used with an input of about 0.5 to 1 ug. An immunoSEQ multiplex PCR amplified TCR beta CDR3 over 54 Vbeta and 13 Jbeta. One entry per CDR3 protein, called by TCRdb with MiXCR from the immunoSEQ multiplex PCR reads. This table holds about 440,000 distinct CDR3 sequences, around 85% found once.

The sample was CD8+ T cells from PBMCs. The chain uses TRBV5-1 and TRBJ2-6, with 9 bases identical to TRBD1. The sequence was obtained from a human donor with multiple sclerosis. The CDR3 loop reads CASSWGTGKMLGSGANVLTF. CDR3 sequence (DNA): TGCGCCAGCAGCTGGGGGACAGGGAAAATGCTCGGCTCTGGGGCCAACGTCCTGACTTTC.